The next 27 T cell receptor beta chains were all read from a single sample in a study of cytomegalovirus exposure and HLA in healthy donors (dated by TCRdb to about 2017). The library was made by the immunoSEQ multiplex PCR assay. For the multiplex PCR, a mixture combining 60 forward primers for TCR Vbeta segments and 13 reverse primers for TCR Jbeta segments was used. TCRdb stores this immuneACCESS table with in-frame sequences only. Part of the clones is absent; in the studies checked, under half of the shortfall reflects unresolved V genes, and no reason is known for the rest. The table for this sample lists about 88,000 clones. Jointly, the top ten make up approximately 5.7% of the sample. Sequenced sample: PBMCs. Every receptor here comes from a girl aged 10 to 17 in good health and CMV-seropositive.

V is TRBV5-4 and J is TRBJ1-2, with TRBD1 identical over 8 bases. The trim removed 1 base at V and 4 bases at J, leaving 6 bases unmatched. The length of the CDR3 is 15 residues. Germline V CDR1 and CDR2: SGHNT, YYREEE (reference sequence). The CDR3 DNA is TGTGCCAGCAGCTTGTACCGGCAGGGGGCCTATGGCTACACCTTC. Translating gives CASSLYRQGAYGYTF.

The chain employs TRBV10-2 and TRBJ1-1; D gene uncertain. Deletions cut 3 bases from V and 8 bases from J, with 13 bases between. This CDR3 comprises 13 residues. Germline V gene lookup returns CDR1 WSHSY and CDR2 SAAADI. In nucleotides, the CDR3 is TGCGCCAGCAGTGAATATGAGGGATCAGAAGCTTTCTTT. Translated: CASSEYEGSEAFF.

The chain carries TRBV11-2 and TRBJ2-3, with TRBD1 identical over 9 bases. CDR3 length equals 16 residues. V dropped 6 bases and J dropped 4; count of bases not matched to a gene: 11. CDR1 is SGHAT and CDR2 is FQNNGV in the germline V gene. The CDR3: CASRYTGTGTPDTQYF. The CDR3 DNA reads as TGTGCCAGCAGATATACCGGGACAGGGACGCCAGATACGCAGTATTTT.

V and J are TRBV6-1 and TRBJ2-5; 7 nucleotides align to TRBD1. The V gene's germline CDR1 is MNHNS and CDR2 SASEGT. The CDR3 is made up of 16 amino acids. V was pared by 4 bases and J by 0 bases, with 8 bases of the junction left unmatched. CDR3 sequence reads: CASSGIGTVDQETQYF. CDR3 nucleotide sequence: TGTGCCAGCAGTGGTATAGGGACAGTAGACCAAGAGACCCAGTACTTC.

The gene calls are TRBV6-5 and TRBJ2-7; the D is unclear. The CDR3 covers 13 residues. From germline, CDR1 is MNHEY and CDR2 SVGAGI. The V and J ends lost 4 bases and 4 bases respectively, with 11 bases between them. The CDR3 sequence is CASSSVQSYEQYV. As DNA, the CDR3 is TGTGCCAGCAGTTCGGTACAGAGTTACGAGCAGTACGTC.

The chain combines TRBV7-2 with TRBJ2-5; TRBD1 matches at 9 bases. Germline V gene data show CDR1 as SGHTA and CDR2 as FQGNSA. The V gene end was trimmed by 5 bases and the J gene end by 0 bases; junction bases not matched to a gene: 4. This CDR3 region has 15 residues. The CDR3: CASSRQGGYQETQYF. The CDR3 DNA reads as TGTGCCAGCAGCCGACAGGGGGGGTACCAAGAGACCCAGTACTTC.

The chain links TRBV6-6 to TRBJ2-7; D call uncertain. Per germline, CDR1 MNHNY and CDR2 SVGAGI (reference sequence). Deletions cut 3 bases from V and 2 bases from J, with 5 bases between. The CDR3 consists of 12 residues. The CDR3 spells CASSYEAYEQYF. CDR3 nucleotides: TGTGCCAGCAGTTATGAGGCCTACGAGCAGTACTTC.

The chain links TRBV5-4 to TRBJ2-6, with a possible D match to TRBD2 (5 bases). Trimming took 4 bases from V and 0 from J, leaving 8 bases between them. CDR1 is SGHNT, CDR2 YYREEE, per germline (reference sequence). The CDR3 is 15 residues long. The CDR3 loop is CASSPRGSGANVLTF. CDR3 nucleotides: TGTGCCAGCAGCCCTCGGGGCTCTGGGGCCAACGTCCTGACTTTC.

The genes are TRBV5-1 and TRBJ2-7, with D possibly TRBD1 on 6 matching bases. CDR3 length: 15 amino acids. Between the trimmed V and J ends, which lost 4 bases and 1 base, there was a span of 15 bases. Germline CDR1 SGHRS, CDR2 YFSETQ. The CDR3 nucleotides read TGCGCCAGCAGCCTTGCCGGGACAATTTCCTACGAGCAGTACTTC. Residues: CASSLAGTISYEQYF.

The J gene is TRBJ2-2, the V gene TRBV7-9, with 9 bases fitting TRBD2. CDR1 is SEHNR, CDR2 FQNEAQ, per germline (reference sequence). There are 16 residues in the CDR3. Trimming took 6 bases from V and 2 from J; bases not matched to a gene: 7. For the CDR3, the DNA is TGTGCCAGCAGTTACGAAGCGGGGGGAAACACCGGGGAGCTGTTTTTT. Residues: CASSYEAGGNTGELFF.

The genes are TRBV6-5 and TRBJ1-6; D call uncertain. Germline loops: CDR1 MNHEY, CDR2 SVGAGI. Deletions cut 4 bases from V and 5 bases from J, with 9 bases between. This CDR3 contains 14 residues. Here the CDR3 reads CASSFAEDNSPLHF. The CDR3 DNA follows: TGTGCCAGCAGTTTTGCGGAGGATAATTCACCCCTCCACTTT.

The V gene is TRBV14, the J gene TRBJ2-1, with 7 positions matching TRBD2. The junction had 10 bases not matched to a gene; V was cut back by 3 bases and J by 2 bases. In germline, CDR1 is SGHDN, CDR2 FVKESK. The CDR3 is 17 residues long. The CDR3 is CASSHIPWRGTYNEQFF. The CDR3, as DNA: TGTGCCAGCAGCCATATCCCATGGCGGGGGACCTACAATGAGCAGTTCTTC.

The V and J genes are TRBV7-7 and TRBJ2-2, with 8 nucleotides matching TRBD1. Germline CDR1 reads SSHAT; CDR2 reads FNYEAQ (reference sequence). CDR3 length: 15 amino acids. V trimming: 5 bases; J trimming: 6 bases; junction bases outside the gene matches: 8. The CDR3: CASSPWGQAAGELFF. CDR3 sequence (DNA): TGTGCCAGCAGCCCCTGGGGACAGGCCGCCGGGGAGCTGTTTTTT.

J is TRBJ2-5 and V is TRBV6-1; weak D call: TRBD1 (6 bases). V shed 3 bases and J shed 2 bases, with 7 bases lying between them. There are 13 residues in the CDR3. Germline V gene lookup returns CDR1 MNHNS and CDR2 SASEGT. The CDR3 loop reads CASSEGQQETQYF. The CDR3 DNA follows: TGTGCCAGCAGTGAGGGACAACAAGAGACCCAGTACTTC.

The CDR3 nucleotides are TGTGCCACCAGCAGAGATCGGAACAGGGCGGGCACTGAAGCTTTCTTT. This translates into CATSRDRNRAGTEAFF. This sequence joins TRBV15 and TRBJ1-1, with D possibly matching TRBD1 (6 bases). Trimming took off 0 bases at V and 4 bases at J, with 15 bases between the two ends. In germline, CDR1 is LNHNV, CDR2 YYDKDF (reference sequence). This CDR3 contains 16 residues.

V is TRBV19 and J is TRBJ1-1; possibly TRBD1 for D (6 bases). V was pared by 3 bases and J by 4 bases, with 12 bases between. CDR3 length: 14 residues. Germline lookup yields CDR1 LNHDA and CDR2 SQIVND (reference sequence). The CDR3 reads CASSMREGGTEAFF. The CDR3 DNA reads as TGTGCCAGTAGTATGAGGGAGGGGGGCACTGAAGCTTTCTTT.

J is TRBJ2-3 and V is TRBV4-2; 14 nucleotides line up with TRBD2. Germline CDR1 LGHNA, CDR2 YNFKEQ. V lost 4 bases and J lost 6; bases outside the gene matches: 9. The CDR3 runs to 17 residues. For the CDR3, the DNA is TGTGCCAGCAGCCCCATCTCGACTAGCGGGGGGGCTGATACGCAGTATTTT. It yields the protein CASSPISTSGGADTQYF.

The J gene is TRBJ1-1, the V gene TRBV5-6; TRBD1 might be the D (5 bases). The CDR3 is made up of 16 amino acids. CDR1 and CDR2 from the germline V gene are SGHDT and YYEEEE. Deletions cut 3 bases from V and 2 bases from J, with 17 bases between. The CDR3 DNA reads as TGTGCCAGCAGCTGGGTGGAGGGGAAGGACAACACTGAAGCTTTCTTT. Its protein is CASSWVEGKDNTEAFF.

The chain employs TRBV5-1 and TRBJ2-1, with D possibly being TRBD2 (5 bases). Trimming cost V 3 bases and J 8 bases, with 15 bases left between them. Looked up from germline, CDR1 is SGHRS and CDR2 is YFSETQ. CDR3 size: 14 residues. CDR3 bases: TGCGCCAGCAGCTCCGGGATCACCATGGATGAGCAGTTCTTC. Translated, it gives CASSSGITMDEQFF. The full variable domain, completed using reference TRBV5-1 and TRBJ2-1, is KAGVTQTPRYLIKTRGQQVTLSCSPISGHRSVSWYQQTPGQGLQFLFEYFSETQRNKGNFPGRFSGRQFSNSRSEMNVSTLELGDSALYLCASSSGITMDEQFFGPGTRLTVL.

The rearrangement joins TRBV4-3 to TRBJ1-1, with D tentatively TRBD1 (6 bases). The CDR3 loop spans 13 amino acids. Germline CDR1 and CDR2: LGHNA and YSLEER. Trimming removed 3 bases at V and 6 bases at J, with 11 bases between. CDR3 amino acids: CASSHRGRAEAFF. For the CDR3, the DNA is TGCGCCAGCAGCCACAGGGGAAGGGCTGAAGCTTTCTTT.

The chain combines TRBV11-3 with TRBJ2-5; 7 nucleotides line up with TRBD2. This CDR3 comprises 14 residues. Germline V gene sequence: CDR1 SGHNT, CDR2 YENEEA. Trimming took 5 bases from V and 0 from J; bases not matched to a gene: 3. The CDR3 loop reads CASSTAGNQETQYF. The DNA of the CDR3 is TGTGCCAGCAGCACAGCGGGAAACCAAGAGACCCAGTACTTC.

V and J are TRBV9 and TRBJ2-1, with a weak D call TRBD1 (5 bases). Germline V lookup: CDR1 SGDLS, CDR2 YYNGEE. V gave up 0 bases and J gave up 5 bases, with 9 bases separating them. CDR3 length equals 14 residues. The CDR3 DNA follows: TGTGCCAGCAGCGTAGAGGGGTCCGACAATGAGCAGTTCTTC. Encoded protein: CASSVEGSDNEQFF.

The chain employs TRBV7-8 and TRBJ1-4; D gene uncertain. There are 15 residues in the CDR3. The germline V gene has CDR1 SGHVS and CDR2 FQNEAQ. V lost 6 bases to trimming and J lost 0 bases, with 11 bases between them. DNA of the CDR3: TGTGCCAGCAGTCTCGTCGGGGCAACTAATGAAAAACTGTTTTTT. Translating it yields CASSLVGATNEKLFF.

This chain connects TRBV27 to TRBJ1-2; tentative D call: TRBD1 (5 bases). Trimming cost V 3 bases and J 8 bases, with 13 bases left between them. The length of the CDR3 is 13 residues. Per the germline V gene, CDR1 is MNHEY and CDR2 is SMNVEV (reference sequence). CDR3 sequence: CASSLWGTEGYTF. CDR3 nucleotides: TGTGCCAGCAGTTTGTGGGGCACAGAAGGCTACACCTTC.

The rearrangement uses TRBV13 and TRBJ1-2; 11 bases align to TRBD1. The trim removed 5 bases at V and 3 bases at J, leaving 5 bases unmatched. There are 15 residues in the CDR3. Germline CDR1 PRHDT, CDR2 FYEKMQ (reference sequence). CDR3 amino acids: CASSPWGQGDYGYTF. The DNA of the CDR3 is TGTGCCAGCAGCCCATGGGGACAGGGGGACTATGGCTACACCTTC.

The chain couples TRBV4-3 to TRBJ1-1, with D perhaps matching TRBD1 (5 bases). In germline, CDR1 is LGHNA, CDR2 YSLEER. The CDR3 extends over 15 amino acids. V lost 0 bases to trimming and J lost 5 bases, with 13 bases between them. CDR3 bases: TGCGCCAGCAGCCAAGATCGACAGTTGGGGACTGAAGCTTTCTTT. This codes for CASSQDRQLGTEAFF.

The chain combines TRBV28 with TRBJ2-7; tentatively, D is TRBD1 or TRBD2 (6 bases each). V was pared by 3 bases and J by 9 bases, with 18 bases between. Looked up from germline, CDR1 is MDHEN and CDR2 is SYDVKM. The CDR3 covers 14 residues. CDR3 amino acids: CASSFGAKGGGQYV. The CDR3 nucleotides read TGTGCCAGCAGTTTCGGAGCGAAGGGGGGAGGGCAGTACGTC.